The next 25 T cell receptor beta chains were all read from a single sample in a study of cytomegalovirus exposure and HLA in healthy donors (dated by TCRdb to between 2016 and 2019). Preparation of the library involved the immunoSEQ multiplex PCR assay. For the multiplex PCR, a mixture combining 60 forward primers for TCR Vbeta segments and 13 reverse primers for TCR Jbeta segments was used. TCRdb obtained this table from immuneACCESS and retained in-frame rearrangements with V and J assigned. These tables miss some clones; where compared with another copy, unresolved V genes account for less than half of the shortfall, and the remainder is unexplained. This sample is represented by roughly 130,000 clones; about 74% of them were singletons. The ten largest clones take up 6.6% of the sample. The sequencing input was PBMCs. The receptor set was obtained from a man aged 35-49 years in good health and CMV-seropositive.

The J gene is TRBJ1-2, the V gene TRBV6-1; possibly TRBD1 for D (5 bases). The CDR3 is 15 residues long. Germline V lookup: CDR1 MNHNS, CDR2 SASEGT. Trimming removed 9 bases from V and 1 base from J, with 18 bases in between. CDR3 residues: CASHNPGNRNYGYTF. CDR3 sequence (DNA): TGTGCCAGTCACAATCCAGGGAACCGTAACTATGGCTACACCTTC.

J is TRBJ1-2 and V is TRBV4-2; no definite D call. Germline loops: CDR1 LGHNA, CDR2 YNFKEQ. The CDR3 sequence is 13 residues long. With 0 bases removed from V and 4 bases from J, the gap between germline ends came to 6 bases. The CDR3 DNA reads TGTGCCAGCAGCCAAGACAGGTTCTATGGCTACACCTTC. Its translation: CASSQDRFYGYTF.

This clone was recorded a few times. This chain uses TRBV27 with TRBJ2-2, with D perhaps matching TRBD2 (6 bases). CDR3 length equals 16 residues. The germline gives CDR1 MNHEY, CDR2 SMNVEV (reference sequence). Deletions cut 7 bases from V and 5 bases from J, with 20 bases between. CDR3: CASTMRAGSFTGELFF. The CDR3 nucleotides are TGTGCCAGCACCATGCGAGCGGGCTCCTTTACCGGGGAGCTGTTTTTT.

V gene TRBV2 combines with J gene TRBJ1-1; 8 positions match TRBD1. Germline CDR1 reads SNHLY; CDR2 reads FYNNEI. The CDR3 is made up of 11 amino acids. V shed 6 bases, J shed 8 bases, and the junction held 2 bases outside the gene matches. CDR3 sequence: CASRRTGEAFF. CDR3 in DNA: TGTGCCAGCAGACGGACAGGGGAAGCTTTCTTT.

This clone was seen once. The chain combines TRBV14 with TRBJ1-2; D is possibly TRBD1 (5 bases). Trimming cost V 0 bases and J 0 bases, with 8 bases left between them. The CDR3 contains 15 residues. The germline V gene has CDR1 SGHDN and CDR2 FVKESK. CDR3 coding DNA: TGTGCCAGCAGCCAAGATAGACAGACTAACTATGGCTACACCTTC. This translates into CASSQDRQTNYGYTF. The full variable domain, with the rest looked up from reference TRBV14 and TRBJ1-2, is EAGVTQFPSHSVIEKGQTVTLRCDPISGHDNLYWYRRVMGKEIKFLLHFVKESKQDESGMPNNRFLAERTGGTYSTLKVQPAELEDSGVYFCASSQDRQTNYGYTFGSGTRLTVV.

The gene calls are TRBV11-2 and TRBJ2-3, with TRBD2 matching over 14 bases. The germline gives CDR1 SGHAT, CDR2 FQNNGV. After removal of 5 bases from V and 4 bases from J, the junction contained 2 bases not matched to a gene. The CDR3 extends over 15 amino acids. In DNA form, the CDR3 reads TGTGCCAGCAGCGAGGGACTAGCGGGAGCAGATACGCAGTATTTT. Translated, it gives CASSEGLAGADTQYF.

This clone has more than one count but fewer than ten. CDR3 sequence reads: CASSLGGQNHSPLHF. The CDR3 coding sequence is TGTGCCAGCAGTTTAGGGGGACAGAATCATTCACCCCTCCACTTT. The chain is built from TRBV28 and TRBJ1-6, with TRBD1 matching 7 bases. This CDR3 region has 15 residues. Germline values: CDR1 MDHEN, CDR2 SYDVKM. Germline trimming cut 2 bases from V and 8 bases from J; bases unmatched to any gene: 6.

This clone was seen a few times. The rearrangement links TRBV2 to TRBJ2-5; 10 nucleotides align to TRBD2. The DNA matches TRBJ2-7 better at its end, which makes the J call doubtful. This CDR3 has 15 amino acids. Germline values: CDR1 SNHLY, CDR2 FYNNEI. The CDR3 region has the DNA TGTGCCAGCAGAAGAATAGCGGGAGGCACGTACGAGCAGTACTTC. It specifies CASRRIAGGTYEQYF.

The chain employs TRBV27 and TRBJ1-5; D possibly corresponds to TRBD1 (5 bases). The V end lost 4 bases, the J end lost 4 bases, and 17 bases lay between the germline ends. The CDR3 has 16 amino acids. The germline V gene has CDR1 MNHEY and CDR2 SMNVEV (reference sequence). CDR3 coding DNA: TGTGCCAGCAGTTCCGCCCAGGACGGGACTAATCAGCCCCAGCATTTT. Residues: CASSSAQDGTNQPQHF.

This clone was counted only a few times. The V call is TRBV18, the J call TRBJ2-5; tentative D call: TRBD1 (5 bases). V lost 3 bases and J lost 2, with 16 bases in between. From germline, CDR1 is KGHSH and CDR2 LQKENI. The CDR3 has 16 amino acids. The CDR3 sequence is CASSPQGAKGQETQYF. CDR3 nucleotides: TGTGCCAGCTCACCTCAGGGTGCCAAGGGGCAAGAGACCCAGTACTTC.

This clone was seen just once. CDR3 in DNA: TGCAGCGTTGTTACGCGGGAGGGCCCTGAGCTGTTTTTT. This translates into CSVVTREGPELFF. This chain joins TRBV29-1 and TRBJ2-2; TRBD2 matches at 9 bases. The CDR3 is made up of 13 amino acids. Germline CDR1 reads SQVTM; CDR2 reads ANQGSEA. V was pared by 4 bases and J by 11 bases, with 8 bases of the junction left unmatched.

The V call is TRBV18, the J call TRBJ1-2, with 8 positions matching TRBD1. V lost 0 bases and J lost 4; bases outside the gene matches: 4. The CDR3 extends over 15 amino acids. The germline V gene encodes CDR1 KGHSH and CDR2 LQKENI. CDR3 amino acids: CASSPPTGEGYGYTF. CDR3 DNA sequence: TGTGCCAGCTCACCACCGACAGGGGAGGGCTATGGCTACACCTTC.

The chain recombines TRBV5-1 with TRBJ2-1; 10 positions match TRBD2. J was trimmed by 6 bases and V by 6 bases; bases with no gene match: 6. Germline CDR1 and CDR2: SGHRS and YFSETQ. The CDR3 extends over 14 amino acids. CDR3 loop: CASNIAGGVNEQFF. The CDR3 DNA sequence: TGCGCCAGCAACATAGCGGGGGGCGTCAATGAGCAGTTCTTC. Full variable domain (remainder filled in from reference TRBV5-1 and TRBJ2-1): KAGVTQTPRYLIKTRGQQVTLSCSPISGHRSVSWYQQTPGQGLQFLFEYFSETQRNKGNFPGRFSGRQFSNSRSEMNVSTLELGDSALYLCASNIAGGVNEQFFGPGTRLTVL.

This clone has a handful of counts. V usage is TRBV6-4 and J usage is TRBJ2-7; D remains unclear. The CDR3 has 9 amino acids. CDR1 is MRHNA and CDR2 is SNTAGT in the germline V gene. Trimming left V 8 bases short and J 3 bases short, with 2 bases between. The CDR3 DNA reads as TGTGCCAGCCACTACGAGCAGTACTTC. Amino acid sequence: CASHYEQYF.

V is TRBV28 and J is TRBJ2-5; 10 bases are shared with TRBD1. The CDR3 covers 16 residues. Germline values: CDR1 MDHEN, CDR2 SYDVKM. J gave up 2 bases and V 4 bases, and 7 bases lay outside the gene matches. The CDR3 DNA reads as TGTGCCAGCAGTTCCCTTAGGACAGGGGGTCAAGAGACCCAGTACTTC. Translation: CASSSLRTGGQETQYF.

The chain uses TRBV14 and TRBJ2-2; the D gene is possibly TRBD1 (6 bases). Trimming left V 7 bases short and J 4 bases short, with 19 bases between. The CDR3 consists of 16 residues. The germline CDR1 and CDR2 sequences are SGHDN and FVKESK. CDR3 loop: CASNPATGPGTGELFF. In DNA form, the CDR3 reads TGTGCCAGCAATCCCGCAACAGGGCCGGGCACCGGGGAGCTGTTTTTT.

This clone was counted between two and nine times. V and J are TRBV5-4 and TRBJ2-2; TRBD2 is a possible D gene (6 bases). CDR1 and CDR2 (germline): SGHNT, YYREEE (reference sequence). This CDR3 region has 14 residues. Trimming shortened V by 1 base and J by 6 bases, and 10 bases separated the two germline ends. CDR3 sequence: CASSLPGESGELFF. DNA of the CDR3: TGTGCCAGCAGCTTGCCGGGAGAATCCGGGGAGCTGTTTTTT.

In this sample, this clone turned up a few times. V and J are TRBV27 and TRBJ2-5; 11 bases are a match to TRBD2. Germline V gene lookup returns CDR1 MNHEY and CDR2 SMNVEV (reference sequence). Trimming cost V 4 bases and J 5 bases; bases outside gene matches: 9. The length of the CDR3 is 16 residues. The CDR3 DNA sequence: TGTGCCAGCAGTTCTCGTAGCGGGAGGGCCAGTGAGACCCAGTACTTC. This codes for CASSSRSGRASETQYF.

The V gene is TRBV9, the J gene TRBJ2-3; 10 positions match TRBD1. This CDR3 has 16 amino acids. Germline V gene lookup returns CDR1 SGDLS and CDR2 YYNGEE. Germline trimming cut 0 bases from V and 4 bases from J; bases unmatched to any gene: 5. For the CDR3, the DNA is TGTGCCAGCAGCGTAGGTCTTGGACAGGGGGCAGATACGCAGTATTTT. Amino acids: CASSVGLGQGADTQYF.

This chain uses TRBV7-6 with TRBJ1-2; a weak D match, TRBD1 (5 bases). The CDR3 spans 15 residues. The V gene's germline CDR1 is SGHVS and CDR2 FNYEAQ. V dropped 8 bases and J dropped 2 bases, with 18 bases sitting between them. The CDR3 reads CASSLGGRRNYGYTF. The CDR3 nucleotides read TGTGCCAGCTCCTTGGGGGGAAGGAGGAACTATGGCTACACCTTC.

This sequence joins TRBV10-3 and TRBJ2-3, with 8 positions matching TRBD1. This CDR3 has 14 amino acids. Trimming at V came to 11 bases and at J to 2 bases, leaving 9 bases not matched to a gene. Germline CDR1 is ENHRY and CDR2 is SYGVKD. The CDR3 DNA follows: TGTGCCGCAACAGGGGGTTTTAACACAGATACGCAGTATTTT. Its translation is CAATGGFNTDTQYF.

This clone was found a few times. The chain couples TRBV5-1 to TRBJ2-7; 11 bases are shared with TRBD2. The trim removed 1 base at V and 6 bases at J, leaving 6 bases unmatched. The CDR3 runs to 15 residues. Germline V gene data show CDR1 as SGHRS and CDR2 as YFSETQ. The CDR3: CASSLRLAGGSEQYF. In nucleotides, the CDR3 is TGCGCCAGCAGCTTGCGGCTAGCGGGAGGATCCGAGCAGTACTTC.

The rearrangement links TRBV27 to TRBJ1-5, with D tentatively TRBD1 (6 bases). The germline CDR1 and CDR2 sequences are MNHEY and SMNVEV (reference sequence). CDR3 length: 14 amino acids. The V and J ends lost 6 bases and 3 bases respectively, with 12 bases between them. The CDR3 region is CASSRGADNQPQHF. In nucleotides, the CDR3 is TGTGCCAGCAGCCGGGGGGCCGACAATCAGCCCCAGCATTTT.

The V call is TRBV5-6, the J call TRBJ2-7; 10 positions agree with TRBD1. The CDR3 contains 15 residues. V lost 5 bases to trimming and J lost 4 bases; unmatched junction nucleotides: 9. The germline gives CDR1 SGHDT, CDR2 YYEEEE. CDR3 coding DNA: TGTGCCAGCAGTTCGGCCGGACAGGGGGAATACGAGCAGTACTTC. Encoded protein: CASSSAGQGEYEQYF.

V usage is TRBV11-1 and J usage is TRBJ2-7, with 7 bases identical to TRBD1. The CDR3 is made up of 13 amino acids. Germline V gives CDR1 SGHAT, CDR2 FQDESV (reference sequence). Unmatched junction bases numbered 8, after V lost 5 bases and J lost 7 bases. DNA of the CDR3: TGTGCCAGCAGCCTGGACAGGTCGAGAGAGCAGTACTTC. Its translation is CASSLDRSREQYF.